A selection of T cell receptor beta chains follows, all from one sample in a study of shared clonotypes between healthy human individuals. Sequencing used immunoSEQ multiplex PCR; TCRdb keeps in-frame clones, though not all of them. The data hold about 2.3 million clones, with over 90% observed a single time. The sequenced sample was naive CD4+ T cells from PBMCs. The receptor source for this set is a man aged 18 to 30 in good health. Some clones in this sample may be carry-over from other donors' samples. CDR3s include the opening cysteine and the closing phenylalanine or tryptophan. D genes are given only for firm matches.

V gene	D gene	J gene	CDR3 DNA	CDR3 protein
TRBV9	-	TRBJ1-3	TGTGCCAGCAGCGTATGGGTTTCTGGAAACACCATATATTTT	CASSVWVSGNTIYF
TRBV28	TRBD1	TRBJ1-2	TGTGCCAGCAATTTACAGGGGGTCAACTATGGCTACACCTTC	CASNLQGVNYGYTF
TRBV6-1	-	TRBJ2-1	TGTGCCAGCAGTGATTGGGGCTCCTACAATGAGCAGTTCTTC	CASSDWGSYNEQFF
TRBV10-1	TRBD2	TRBJ2-2	TGCGCCAGCAGTCCGTATACTAGCGGGAGTTACACCGGGGAGCTGTTTTTT	CASSPYTSGSYTGELFF
TRBV28	-	TRBJ2-5	TGTGCCAGCAGTTCGATATCCCGGGAGACCCAGTACTTC	CASSSISRETQYF
TRBV10-1	-	TRBJ2-2	TGCGCCAGCAGTGATGAAGGGGCGAACACCGGGGAGCTGTTTTTT	CASSDEGANTGELFF
TRBV4-3	-	TRBJ2-1	TGCGCCAGCAGCCCAAACCCCTTAGGACCCTTGGGTTTTAATGAGCAGTTCTTC	CASSPNPLGPLGFNEQFF
TRBV11-2	-	TRBJ1-4	TGTGCCAGCAGCCCCGTGGATGAAAAACTGTTTTTT	CASSPVDEKLFF
TRBV6-5	-	TRBJ2-3	TGTGCCAGCACCCTGGGGGCTTCTAGCACAGATACGCAGTATTTT	CASTLGASSTDTQYF
TRBV7-8	-	TRBJ2-2	TGTGCCAGCAGCTCCAGAGCGGGCCTGGCGAACACCGGGGAGCTGTTTTTT	CASSSRAGLANTGELFF